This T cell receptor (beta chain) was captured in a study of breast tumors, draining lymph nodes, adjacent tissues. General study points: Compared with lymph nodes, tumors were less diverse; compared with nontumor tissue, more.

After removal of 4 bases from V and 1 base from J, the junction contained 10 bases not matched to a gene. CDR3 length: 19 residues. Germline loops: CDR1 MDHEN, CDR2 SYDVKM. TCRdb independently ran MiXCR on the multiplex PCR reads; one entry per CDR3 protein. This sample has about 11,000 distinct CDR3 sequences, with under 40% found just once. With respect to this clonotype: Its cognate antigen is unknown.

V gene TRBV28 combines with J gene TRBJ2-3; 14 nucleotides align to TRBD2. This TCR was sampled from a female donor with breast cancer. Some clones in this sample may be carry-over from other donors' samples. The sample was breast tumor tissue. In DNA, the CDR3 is TGTGCCAGCAGTTCGACGGGACTAGCGGGAGATGTGGGCACAGATACGCAGTATTTT. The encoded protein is CASSSTGLAGDVGTDTQYF.